A single sample is the source of the 2 T cell receptor beta chains below, sequenced in a study of CD8 T cells in Susac syndrome (dated by TCRdb to the late 2010s). Libraries were constructed by the immunoSEQ multiplex PCR assay. RNA was extracted using the RNeasy kit, and roughly 0.5 to 1 ug of the RNA was reverse transcribed with random hexamers. TCRdb passed the public sequencing reads through fastp at Q25 and MiXCR, retaining productive beta sequences. When rows share a CDR3 protein, they turn into one entry using the most common DNA and genes. Counted in this sample were roughly 130,000 distinct CDR3 sequences; 90% to 95% of them appeared once. Around 0.12% of the sample rests with the top ten. Sequencing was performed on CD4+ T cells from PBMCs. These receptors came from a human donor with multiple sclerosis.

The chain couples TRBV24-1 to TRBJ2-5; D is perhaps TRBD2 (5 bases). The CDR3 runs to 13 residues. From germline, CDR1 is KGHDR and CDR2 SFDVKD. V was shortened by 5 bases and J by 5 bases, with 11 bases between the two germline ends. The DNA for the CDR3 is TGTGCCACCAGTGGTCTGGGCGGGGAGACCCAGTACTTC. This encodes CATSGLGGETQYF.

This clonotype was counted only a few times. The rearrangement links TRBV29-1 to TRBJ2-7; D might be TRBD1 (6 bases). V lost 4 bases and J 7 bases, leaving 20 bases between the germline ends. This CDR3 has 14 amino acids. Germline V gene lookup returns CDR1 SQVTM and CDR2 ANQGSEA. This CDR3 is CSVAQDNRVGEQYF. For the CDR3, the DNA is TGCAGCGTTGCCCAAGACAACAGGGTAGGGGAGCAGTACTTC.